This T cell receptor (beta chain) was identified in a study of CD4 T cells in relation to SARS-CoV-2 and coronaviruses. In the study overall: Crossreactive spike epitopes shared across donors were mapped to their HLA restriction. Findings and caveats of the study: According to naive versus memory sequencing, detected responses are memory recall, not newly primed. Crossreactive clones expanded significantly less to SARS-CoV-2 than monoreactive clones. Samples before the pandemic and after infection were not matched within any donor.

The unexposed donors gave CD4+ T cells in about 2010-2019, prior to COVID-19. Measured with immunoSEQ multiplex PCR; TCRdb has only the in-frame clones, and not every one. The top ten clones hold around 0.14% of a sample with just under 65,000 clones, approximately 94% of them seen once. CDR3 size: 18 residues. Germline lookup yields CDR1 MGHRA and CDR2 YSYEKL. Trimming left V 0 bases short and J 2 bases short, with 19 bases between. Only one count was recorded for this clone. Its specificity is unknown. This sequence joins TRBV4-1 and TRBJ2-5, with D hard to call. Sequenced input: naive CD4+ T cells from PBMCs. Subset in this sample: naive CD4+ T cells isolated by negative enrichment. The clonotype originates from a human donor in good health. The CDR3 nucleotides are TGCGCCAGCAGCCAAGAATGGATAAGCAGCAGACGTCAAGAGACCCAGTACTTC. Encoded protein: CASSQEWISSRRQETQYF.